Listed here are 21 T cell receptor beta chains from one sample, sequenced in a study of T cell responses to AZD1222 COVID-19 vaccine. Produced via immunoSEQ multiplex PCR; TCRdb's table is partial and in-frame only. The table shows 100,000 to 120,000 clones, with 81% occurring only once. The specimen was peripheral blood, collected on day 0 of AZD1222 vaccination. The receptors were gathered from an adult in good health.

The chain links TRBV5-4 to TRBJ2-1, with D tentatively TRBD2 (7 bases). Germline values: CDR1 SGHNT, CDR2 YYREEE (reference sequence). V was pared by 7 bases and J by 8 bases, with 31 bases between. The CDR3 sequence is 18 residues long. The CDR3 DNA sequence: TGTGCCAGCCGCCGCGGGGGAGGAGGGGGGCGCGGAAACGATGAGCAGTTCTTC. Its protein is CASRRGGGGGRGNDEQFF.

This clone has only one observation. V gene TRBV19 combines with J gene TRBJ1-6; 7 nucleotides match TRBD1. From germline, CDR1 is LNHDA and CDR2 SQIVND (reference sequence). Losses at the gene ends were 4 bases for V and 5 bases for J; bases not matched to a gene: 5. The CDR3 extends over 15 amino acids. In nucleotides, the CDR3 is TGTGCCAGTAGTAGGGGGACAGCGAATAATTCACCCCTCCACTTT. Its protein is CASSRGTANNSPLHF.

This chain joins TRBV7-9 and TRBJ2-6; D remains ambiguous. The CDR3 length is 16 residues. CDR1 and CDR2 from the germline V gene are SEHNR and FQNEAQ (reference sequence). The ends were cut back, 3 bases at V and 0 bases at J, with 9 bases in the middle. Here the CDR3 reads CASSFNAPSGANVLTF. The DNA for the CDR3 is TGTGCCAGCAGCTTTAACGCGCCCTCTGGGGCCAACGTCCTGACTTTC.

V gene TRBV2 combines with J gene TRBJ1-5; D gene ambiguous. The CDR3 consists of 15 residues. CDR1 is SNHLY and CDR2 is FYNNEI in the germline V gene. The V gene lost 6 bases and the J gene lost 4 bases, with 16 bases spanning the gap. CDR3 residues: CASRASETMNQPQHF. DNA of the CDR3: TGTGCCAGCAGAGCCTCAGAGACCATGAATCAGCCCCAGCATTTT.

This chain's CDR3 is CASSPNGMGVLTDTQYF. CDR3 sequence (DNA): TGTGCCAGCAGCCCGAACGGTATGGGGGTCCTCACAGATACGCAGTATTTT. The chain recombines TRBV7-8 with TRBJ2-3; D is perhaps TRBD1 or TRBD2 (5 bases each). Between the trimmed V and J ends, which lost 5 bases and 2 bases, there was a span of 20 bases. Germline V gene sequence: CDR1 SGHVS, CDR2 FQNEAQ. This CDR3 region has 17 residues.

This chain links TRBV7-9 with TRBJ1-4; D unresolved. The V and J ends lost 5 bases and 4 bases respectively, with 11 bases between them. CDR3 length: 14 amino acids. The germline V gene encodes CDR1 SEHNR and CDR2 FQNEAQ (reference sequence). This CDR3 reads CASSPGALNEKLFF. DNA of the CDR3: TGTGCCAGCAGCCCCGGCGCACTTAATGAAAAACTGTTTTTT.

This clone came up many times. This chain links TRBV4-1 with TRBJ1-5; D is undetermined. V lost 1 base, J lost 0 bases, and 7 bases lay in between. The CDR3 is made up of 15 amino acids. The germline V gene has CDR1 MGHRA and CDR2 YSYEKL. The CDR3 DNA reads as TGCGCCAGCAGCCAAGGCATTTCTAGCAATCAGCCCCAGCATTTT. Translation gives CASSQGISSNQPQHF.

The rearrangement uses TRBV9 and TRBJ2-1; TRBD2 aligns across 8 bases. Germline values: CDR1 SGDLS, CDR2 YYNGEE. Germline trimming cut 0 bases from V and 4 bases from J; bases unmatched to any gene: 3. The CDR3 runs 15 residues. CDR3 DNA sequence: TGTGCCAGCAGCGTAGATAGCGGGGCGTACAATGAGCAGTTCTTC. Its protein is CASSVDSGAYNEQFF.

This clone was counted between two and nine times. CDR3 region: CASSSGLAGKETQYF. The CDR3 DNA sequence: TGTGCCAGCAGCTCCGGACTAGCGGGAAAAGAGACCCAGTACTTC. The chain combines TRBV5-8 with TRBJ2-5, with 12 nucleotides matching TRBD2. Germline CDR1 is SGHTS and CDR2 is YDEGEE. The V gene end was trimmed by 3 bases and the J gene end by 3 bases; junction bases not matched to a gene: 3. This CDR3 is built from 15 residues.

This clone was counted once. The chain employs TRBV24-1 and TRBJ2-5; D unresolved. The CDR3 runs to 12 residues. The germline V gene has CDR1 KGHDR and CDR2 SFDVKD. The ends were cut back, 7 bases at V and 7 bases at J, with 12 bases in the middle. DNA for the CDR3: TGTGCCACCAGAGACATCTCCGGGACCCAGTACTTC. Translating gives CATRDISGTQYF.

J is TRBJ1-1 and V is TRBV30; D remains ambiguous. Germline V gives CDR1 GTSNPN, CDR2 SVGIG (reference sequence). This CDR3 is built from 12 residues. Trimming stripped 5 bases from V and 3 bases from J, with 10 bases between. CDR3 region: CAWDRGDTEAFF. CDR3 nucleotides: TGTGCCTGGGATCGTGGAGACACTGAAGCTTTCTTT.

Comment on this clone: The sample has other DNA sequences that encode this CDR3 too. V gene TRBV7-2 combines with J gene TRBJ1-5; D remains unclear. There are 14 residues in the CDR3. Germline values: CDR1 SGHTA, CDR2 FQGNSA. Trimming removed 3 bases at V and 2 bases at J, with 8 bases between. CDR3 residues: CASSLDSGNQPQHF. The CDR3 bases are TGTGCCAGCAGCTTGGACTCTGGCAATCAGCCCCAGCATTTT.

The V gene is TRBV19, the J gene TRBJ2-7; TRBD1 matches at 7 bases. Germline CDR1 and CDR2: LNHDA and SQIVND (reference sequence). The CDR3 length is 14 residues. J lost 0 bases, V lost 3 bases, and 2 bases had no gene match. This CDR3 reads CASSMGQSSYEQYF. The DNA of the CDR3 is TGTGCCAGTAGTATGGGACAGAGCTCCTACGAGCAGTACTTC.

This clone was seen only once. J is TRBJ1-1 and V is TRBV3-1 (or the pseudogene TRBV3-2); unclear D gene. CDR3 size: 16 residues. Germline V lookup: CDR1 LGHDT, CDR2 YNNKEL (reference sequence). The V end lost 1 base, the J end lost 0 bases, and 12 bases lay between the germline ends. This CDR3 reads CASSQVPGIMNTEAFF. For the CDR3, the DNA is TGTGCCAGCAGCCAAGTTCCGGGGATTATGAACACTGAAGCTTTCTTT.

The chain recombines TRBV28 with TRBJ1-2; 8 bases map to TRBD1. The germline V gene has CDR1 MDHEN and CDR2 SYDVKM. The V segment lost 6 bases and the J segment 6 bases; nucleotides outside the gene matches: 15. CDR3 size: 16 residues. CDR3 coding DNA: TGTGCCAGCAGCCGTACCACAGGGGGAAAACGAAATGGCTACACCTTC. It is translated as CASSRTTGGKRNGYTF.

The chain has TRBV28 and TRBJ2-1; TRBD1 aligns across 9 bases. V gave up 6 bases and J gave up 2 bases; unmatched junction bases: 5. Looked up from germline, CDR1 is MDHEN and CDR2 is SYDVKM. The CDR3 extends over 15 amino acids. CDR3 in amino acids: CASRTGTGTYNEQFF. CDR3 coding DNA: TGTGCCAGCAGGACGGGGACAGGGACCTACAATGAGCAGTTCTTC.

The gene calls are TRBV6-5 and TRBJ1-1; 8 bases agree with TRBD1. The CDR3 consists of 15 residues. The junction had 19 bases not matched to a gene; V was cut back by 10 bases and J by 9 bases. From germline, CDR1 is MNHEY and CDR2 SVGAGI. CDR3 region: CATGRDSTGGRKAFF. The CDR3 DNA is TGTGCCACCGGGCGGGACTCAACAGGGGGAAGGAAAGCTTTCTTT.

V is TRBV14 and J is TRBJ2-7; D perhaps matches TRBD2 (6 bases). The germline V and J ends were trimmed by 4 bases and 0 bases, with 10 bases remaining between them. The CDR3 length is 14 residues. Looked up from germline, CDR1 is SGHDN and CDR2 is FVKESK. The CDR3 reads CASSPAGLSYEQYF. The CDR3 coding sequence is TGTGCCAGCAGCCCCGCGGGACTCTCCTACGAGCAGTACTTC.

The V gene is TRBV21-1, the J gene TRBJ2-7; the table's D call TRBD2 went unverified against the DNA. TRBV21-1 is assigned pseudogene status. The CDR3 loop spans 18 amino acids. In DNA form, the CDR3 reads TGTGCCAGCAGCTCTCCTTGGACTAGCGGGAGCGTAACCTACGAGCAGTACTTC. Its protein is CASSSPWTSGSVTYEQYF.

CDR3 nucleotides: TGTGCTAGTGGTCCGGGGGGAAAAGGGTACAATGAGCAGTTCTTC. It is translated as CASGPGGKGYNEQFF. This rearrangement joins TRBV12-5 to TRBJ2-1; TRBD2 agrees at 7 bases. V dropped 5 bases and J dropped 4; count of bases not matched to a gene: 8. CDR1 and CDR2 from the germline V gene are LGHNT and FRNRAP. The CDR3 runs to 15 residues.

The chain is built from TRBV6-5 and TRBJ2-7; weak D call: TRBD1 (5 bases). Germline lookup yields CDR1 MNHEY and CDR2 SVGAGI. Deletions cut 6 bases from V and 6 bases from J, with 18 bases between. CDR3 length: 14 residues. CDR3 residues: CASRYDSFPGEQYF. The CDR3 DNA reads TGTGCCAGCAGATACGACAGTTTTCCGGGCGAGCAGTACTTC.